A single sample is the source of the 26 T cell receptor beta chains below, sequenced in a study of blood T cells in healthy people across ages. Next came a second PCR, run for roughly 6 to 11 cycles, which used a sample-barcoded 5' primer along with a J-beta primer mix. TCRdb reprocessed the 5' RACE reads with MiXCR, giving one entry per CDR3 protein. In the table there are hundreds of thousands of distinct CDR3 sequences, around 49% of which are singletons. The sample was blood. The origin of the receptors is a woman aged 55 to 70 in good health.

In its sample, this clonotype was seen a few times. This sequence joins TRBV12-3 or TRBV12-4 and TRBJ2-7; no clear D gene. Between the trimmed V and J ends, which lost 5 bases and 0 bases, there was a span of 8 bases. This CDR3 is built from 13 residues. For the CDR3, the DNA is TGTGCCAGCAGTGTAGTTCTCTCCTACGAGCAGTACTTC. This codes for CASSVVLSYEQYF.

The table lists this clonotype with a few counts. This chain connects TRBV29-1 to TRBJ2-5; 12 bases align to TRBD2. TRBJ2-7 matches the DNA end more closely, so the J call is doubtful. The CDR3 extends over 16 amino acids. Per the germline V gene, CDR1 is SQVTM and CDR2 is ANQGSEA. CDR3 sequence reads: CSVELVETSGSHEQYF. In DNA, the CDR3 is TGCAGCGTTGAACTTGTCGAGACTAGCGGGAGCCACGAGCAGTACTTC.

In its sample, this clonotype was seen a few times. The V gene is TRBV5-1, the J gene TRBJ2-5, with 9 bases identical to TRBD1. The CDR3 covers 15 residues. The junction had 8 bases not matched to a gene; V was cut back by 7 bases and J by 1 base. The germline gives CDR1 SGHRS, CDR2 YFSETQ. As DNA, the CDR3 is TGCGCCAGCCGGGGCCAGGACAGGGGCCAAGAGACCCAGTACTTC. As protein: CASRGQDRGQETQYF.

The table lists this clonotype with a few counts. This chain connects TRBV27 to TRBJ2-3; TRBD1 aligns across 7 bases. The CDR3 covers 20 residues. From germline, CDR1 is MNHEY and CDR2 SMNVEV (reference sequence). The junction had 20 bases not matched to a gene; V was cut back by 4 bases and J by 1 base. This chain's CDR3 is CASSSFLNPRQGLGTDTQYF. In DNA, the CDR3 is TGTGCCAGCAGTTCTTTCTTAAATCCAAGACAGGGCCTTGGCACAGATACGCAGTATTTT.

A remark on this clonotype: A much more abundant neighbour one base away suggests this may be a read error. The genes are TRBV5-6 and TRBJ1-4; no definite D call. V lost 2 bases and J lost 6, with 11 bases in between. The CDR3 sequence is 14 residues long. Germline lookup yields CDR1 SGHDT and CDR2 YYEEEE. DNA of the CDR3: TGTGCCAGCAGCTTCGGGAGGGTTTATGAAAAACTGTTTTTT. The encoded protein is CASSFGRVYEKLFF.

A note on this clonotype: Relative to the germline gene, one junction end is altered; a read error may explain this. The chain is built from TRBV5-5 and TRBJ1-4; 10 bases fit TRBD1. The CDR3 is 15 residues long. Looked up from germline, CDR1 is SGHKS and CDR2 is YYEKEE (reference sequence). CDR3 sequence reads: CPSSSWTGGGEKLFF. The CDR3 DNA follows: TGTCCCAGCAGCTCCTGGACAGGGGGTGGGGAAAAACTGTTTTTT.

The chain employs TRBV11-3 and TRBJ2-1, with 7 nucleotides matching TRBD2. Germline CDR1 SGHNT, CDR2 YENEEA. There are 16 residues in the CDR3. V was clipped by 1 base and J by 5 bases; unmatched bases: 8. The CDR3 nucleotides read TGTGCCAGCAGCTTAGGGGGGGGGGAGCGGGACAATGAGCAGTTCTTC. Translated: CASSLGGGERDNEQFF.

The chain has TRBV6-2 or TRBV6-3 and TRBJ2-5, with 7 nucleotides matching TRBD1. The J call may not be correct, given that the DNA end is closer to TRBJ2-7. From germline, CDR1 is MNHEY and CDR2 SVGEGT. This CDR3 region has 14 residues. CDR3 loop: CASRNRDRPYEQYF. For the CDR3, the DNA is TGTGCCAGCAGAAACCGGGACAGACCCTACGAGCAGTACTTC.

CDR3 DNA: TGTGCCAGCAGCTTAGGTCCCCCAGACGTTCAGTACTTC. It translates to CASSLGPPDVQYF. The V and J genes are TRBV7-2 and TRBJ2-7; no clear D. Germline CDR1 SGHTA, CDR2 FQGNSA. The CDR3 is 13 residues long. V gave up 1 base and J gave up 10 bases, with 14 bases separating them. Complete variable domain (other parts from reference TRBV7-2 and TRBJ2-7): GAGVSQSPSNKVTEKGKDVELRCDPISGHTALYWYRQSLGQGLEFLIYFQGNSAPDKSGLPSDRFSAERTGGSVSTLTIQRTQQEDSAVYLCASSLGPPDVQYFGPGTRLTVT.

V gene TRBV29-1 combines with J gene TRBJ2-5, with D tentatively TRBD2 (6 bases). There are 12 residues in the CDR3. Germline lookup yields CDR1 SQVTM and CDR2 ANQGSEA. Trimming cost V 6 bases and J 11 bases, with 19 bases left between them. This CDR3 is CSVGREDTKQYF. In nucleotides, the CDR3 is TGCAGCGTGGGCAGGGAGGACACCAAGCAGTACTTC. The variable domain in full, completed from reference TRBV29-1 and TRBJ2-5, reads SAVISQKPSRDICQRGTSLTIQCQVDSQVTMMFWYRQQPGQSLTLIATANQGSEATYESGFVIDKFPISRPNLTFSTLTVSNMSPEDSSIYLCSVGREDTKQYFGPGTRLLVL.

This clonotype has just one count. The rearrangement uses TRBV19 and TRBJ2-7; a weak D match, TRBD1 (5 bases). The V gene lost 7 bases and the J gene lost 7 bases, with 20 bases spanning the gap. The germline gives CDR1 LNHDA, CDR2 SQIVND (reference sequence). This CDR3 is built from 14 residues. CDR3 in DNA: TGTGCCAGTACCGTAAGGGGTGGTCGGTGGGAGCAGTACTTC. Residues: CASTVRGGRWEQYF.

The table lists this clonotype with a few counts. The V and J genes are TRBV27 and TRBJ1-6; 8 bases line up with TRBD1. The CDR3 contains 14 residues. V lost 7 bases, J lost 7 bases, and 6 bases stayed unmatched. Per the germline V gene, CDR1 is MNHEY and CDR2 is SMNVEV (reference sequence). CDR3 DNA: TGTGCCAGCACCTTGGACAGGGCAAATTCACCCCTCCACTTT. Its protein is CASTLDRANSPLHF.

The chain employs TRBV7-2 and TRBJ2-7; unclear D gene. Germline CDR1 SGHTA, CDR2 FQGNSA. The CDR3 has 10 amino acids. V was pared by 11 bases and J by 7 bases, with 12 bases between. The CDR3 is CASAAVEQYF. The CDR3 DNA follows: TGTGCCTCAGCCGCAGTTGAGCAGTACTTC.

To note about this clonotype: One base away lies a much larger clone, so this may be a sequencing read error. This sequence joins TRBV28 and TRBJ1-6; TRBD1 matches 7 bases. The V and J ends lost 6 bases and 7 bases, in that order; junction bases with no gene match: 9. The CDR3 spans 15 residues. The germline V gene has CDR1 MDHEN and CDR2 SYDVKM. CDR3: CASSPTGIGNSPLHF. The CDR3 coding sequence is TGTGCCAGCAGCCCGACAGGGATAGGGAATTCACCCCTCCACTTT.

This chain connects TRBV11-1 to TRBJ2-1, with D maybe TRBD1 (8 bases). In germline, CDR1 is SGHAT, CDR2 FQDESV (reference sequence). The V end lost 5 bases, the J end lost 9 bases, and 11 bases lay between the germline ends. CDR3 length equals 12 residues. Here the CDR3 reads CASSNRGGEQFF. Written as DNA, the CDR3 is TGTGCCAGCAGCAACAGGGGGGGTGAGCAGTTCTTC.

This clonotype has a handful of counts. The chain couples TRBV27 to TRBJ1-2; tentatively, D is TRBD1 (6 bases). The V and J ends lost 4 bases and 8 bases respectively, with 20 bases between them. Germline V gene data show CDR1 as MNHEY and CDR2 as SMNVEV (reference sequence). This CDR3 is built from 15 residues. CDR3 DNA: TGTGCCAGCAGTTCGCCGACAGGCTCGTTTCGGGGCTACACCTTC. It yields the protein CASSSPTGSFRGYTF.

The table lists this clonotype with a few counts. The chain is built from TRBV20-1 and TRBJ2-3; D is perhaps TRBD2 (6 bases). CDR3 length: 17 amino acids. Germline V gives CDR1 DFQATT, CDR2 SNEGSKA (reference sequence). V was shortened by 0 bases and J by 6 bases, with 22 bases between the two germline ends. CDR3 sequence reads: CSARDISARYAGDTQYF. CDR3 nucleotides: TGCAGTGCTAGAGATATAAGCGCGCGGTACGCGGGGGATACGCAGTATTTT.

The chain recombines TRBV6-1 with TRBJ2-1, with D possibly TRBD2 on 6 matching bases. Per germline, CDR1 MNHNS and CDR2 SASEGT. The CDR3 loop spans 14 amino acids. Trimming removed 7 bases from V and 1 base from J, with 11 bases in between. For the CDR3, the DNA is TGTGCCAGCATAAGAGGGACTTCCTACAATGAGCAGTTCTTC. Encoded protein: CASIRGTSYNEQFF.

CDR3 nucleotide sequence: TGTGCCAGCAGCCCTCGACTAGACTCCTACAATGAGCAGTTCTTC. Its protein product is CASSPRLDSYNEQFF. The chain carries TRBV7-8 and TRBJ2-1; a weak D match, TRBD2 (6 bases). The germline V gene has CDR1 SGHVS and CDR2 FQNEAQ. The CDR3 has 15 residues. Trimming left V 5 bases short and J 0 bases short, with 11 bases between.

This clonotype was counted a few times. The chain's CDR3 is CASSLRDAGDTQYF. In DNA form, the CDR3 reads TGTGCCAGCAGCCTCCGGGACGCAGGAGATACGCAGTATTTT. This chain links TRBV12-3 or TRBV12-4 with TRBJ2-3, with D possibly being TRBD1 or TRBD2 (5 bases each). The CDR3 is 14 residues long. V was cut by 6 bases and J by 5 bases, with 15 bases left in between.

This sequence joins TRBV4-3 and TRBJ1-1, with D tentatively TRBD1 (5 bases). Trimming took 0 bases from V and 4 from J, leaving 12 bases between them. CDR1 and CDR2 (germline): LGHNA, YSLEER. The CDR3 covers 15 residues. CDR3 residues: CASSQDPDGGTEAFF. The CDR3 DNA follows: TGCGCCAGCAGCCAAGATCCGGATGGGGGCACTGAAGCTTTCTTT.

This rearrangement joins TRBV28 to TRBJ2-7, with TRBD2 identical over 8 bases. V shed 8 bases, J shed 3 bases, and the junction held 3 bases outside the gene matches. This CDR3 spans 12 amino acids. Germline values: CDR1 MDHEN, CDR2 SYDVKM. The CDR3 here is CASLSGSYEQYF. CDR3 bases: TGTGCCAGCCTAAGCGGGAGCTACGAGCAGTACTTC.

The chain recombines TRBV10-3 with TRBJ2-7, with 10 bases matching TRBD2. V trimming: 0 bases; J trimming: 7 bases; junction bases outside the gene matches: 15. The CDR3 loop spans 18 amino acids. The germline gives CDR1 ENHRY, CDR2 SYGVKD. The CDR3 reads CAISESSPSGSPPEEQYF. DNA for the CDR3: TGTGCCATCAGTGAGTCGTCTCCTAGCGGGAGTCCCCCGGAAGAGCAGTACTTC.

V and J are TRBV28 and TRBJ2-4, with D possibly TRBD2 on 6 matching bases. The V end was cut by 5 bases, the J end by 7 bases, with 18 bases between. The CDR3 contains 15 residues. The germline CDR1 and CDR2 sequences are MDHEN and SYDVKM. CDR3 nucleotide sequence: TGTGCCAGCAGTCCTCGACACCTCCGGGGGAACATTCAGTACTTC. This translates into CASSPRHLRGNIQYF.

This clonotype was recorded only once. The rearrangement links TRBV6-2 or TRBV6-3 to TRBJ2-5; maybe TRBD2 (6 bases). CDR3 size: 14 residues. Trimming took 2 bases from V and 11 from J, leaving 18 bases between them. Germline CDR1 reads MNHEY; CDR2 reads SVGEGT. The CDR3 DNA follows: TGTGCCAGCAGTTACACTAGCTCCTTAGATGGGCAGTACTTC. Protein: CASSYTSSLDGQYF.

The chain joins TRBV20-1 to TRBJ2-3; 8 bases line up with TRBD2. The germline gives CDR1 DFQATT, CDR2 SNEGSKA (reference sequence). The CDR3 is made up of 15 amino acids. Trimming removed 6 bases from V and 6 bases from J; junction bases left unmatched: 14. The CDR3 protein is CSAQWLAGSEDTQYF. The CDR3 DNA sequence: TGCAGTGCCCAATGGCTAGCGGGCAGTGAGGATACGCAGTATTTT.